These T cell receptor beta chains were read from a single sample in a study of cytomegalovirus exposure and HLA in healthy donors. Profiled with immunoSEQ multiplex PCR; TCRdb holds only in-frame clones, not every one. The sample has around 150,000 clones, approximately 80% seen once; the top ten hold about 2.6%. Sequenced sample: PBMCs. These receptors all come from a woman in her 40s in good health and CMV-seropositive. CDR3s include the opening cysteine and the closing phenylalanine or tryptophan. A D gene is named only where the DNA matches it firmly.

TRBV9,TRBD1,CASSGGTGDGETQYF
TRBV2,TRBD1,CASRYEGTAEREAFF
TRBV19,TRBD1,CASSKTGENTDTQYF
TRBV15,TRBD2,CATSLRAGGYTDTQYF
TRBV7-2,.,CASSLEGTSGREQYF
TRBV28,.,CASSLSGNEQYF
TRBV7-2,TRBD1,CASSLDRGRSPLHF
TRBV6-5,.,CASSYSRGGATYGYTF
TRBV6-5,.,CASSYQGIMDEQYF
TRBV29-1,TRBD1,CSVGGDREKFNYGYTF
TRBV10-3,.,CAISEQGWSPLHF
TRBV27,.,CASSLRQEPDTQYF
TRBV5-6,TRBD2,CASSSEGLDAWQYF
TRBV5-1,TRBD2,CASSSAGALNEQFF
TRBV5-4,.,CASSLGIGGYGYTF
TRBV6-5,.,CASSYGAGPGEKLFF
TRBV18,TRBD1,CASSPRGQDQPQHF
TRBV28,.,CASTFKTGLLQETQYF
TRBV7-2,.,CASSLRATGSYEQYF
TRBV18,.,CASSPTGGGTEAFF
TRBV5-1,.,CASSSSQGSNEKLFF
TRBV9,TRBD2,CASSVGGLAGYETQYF
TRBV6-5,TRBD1,CATLGQGDYGYTF
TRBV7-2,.,CASSWTGSSEQYF
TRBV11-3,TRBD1,CASSKQGGYEQYF
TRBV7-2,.,CASSSMLQETQYF
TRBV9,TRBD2,CASSVDPRGGSNEQYF
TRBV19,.,CASVNSGANVLTF
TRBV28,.,CASRLPASNYGYTF
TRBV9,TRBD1,CASSSEGQMSNYGYTF
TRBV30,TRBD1,CAWSRGTGGYNEQFF
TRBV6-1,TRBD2,CASSGTRTLNTGELFF
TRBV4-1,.,CASSQDLEENYGYTF
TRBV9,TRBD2,CASSPPAGAEHEQYF
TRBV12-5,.,CASGLIPPGEQYF